This TCR beta chain was observed in a study of blood T cell repertoires in COVID-19. Turning to the study itself: Sources were T cells, B-cell-depleted T cells, or PBMCs; the material itself was cDNA or gDNA.

Study processing details: Estimation of nucleated cell counts relied on the amplification of reference gene primers. TCRdb keeps only in-frame clones here, not all; method: immunoSEQ multiplex PCR. D and trimming come from the DNA, and the V and J calls and clone size come from that table. The sample has about 200,000 clones; under 90% are singletons. In terms of age and location, participants ranged from about 18 to 89 years and lived in about two dozen US areas. Trimming shortened V by 3 bases and J by 0 bases, and 14 bases separated the two germline ends. This CDR3 has 16 residues. From germline, CDR1 is KGHSH and CDR2 LQKENI.

The rearrangement links TRBV18 to TRBJ1-1; possible D gene TRBD1, 5 bases. This sequence originates from a woman between 45 and 65 years old with acute COVID-19. Sample: PBMCs or T cells enriched from blood (not recorded which). CDR3 DNA: TGTGCCAGCTCACCCAGGGATCCAAGGCTGAACACTGAAGCTTTCTTT. The encoded protein is CASSPRDPRLNTEAFF. The whole variable domain, filled in from reference TRBV18 and TRBJ1-1, reads NAGVMQNPRHLVRRRGQEARLRCSPMKGHSHVYWYRQLPEEGLKFMVYLQKENIIDESGMPKERFSAEFPKEGPSILRIQQVVRGDSAAYFCASSPRDPRLNTEAFFGQGTRLTVV.